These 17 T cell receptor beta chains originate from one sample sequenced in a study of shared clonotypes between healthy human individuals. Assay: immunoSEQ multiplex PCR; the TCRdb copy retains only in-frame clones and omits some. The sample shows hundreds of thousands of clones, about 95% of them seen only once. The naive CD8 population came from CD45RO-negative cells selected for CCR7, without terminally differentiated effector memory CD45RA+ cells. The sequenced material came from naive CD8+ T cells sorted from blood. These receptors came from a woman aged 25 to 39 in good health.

CDR3 nucleotides: TGTGCCAGCAGCGTAGACCAGGGAAATCAGCCCCAGCATTTT. Amino acids: CASSVDQGNQPQHF. This chain joins TRBV9 and TRBJ1-5, with D possibly matching TRBD1 (5 bases). The germline V gene encodes CDR1 SGDLS and CDR2 YYNGEE. The V gene lost 0 bases and the J gene lost 4 bases, with 8 bases spanning the gap. This CDR3 contains 14 residues.

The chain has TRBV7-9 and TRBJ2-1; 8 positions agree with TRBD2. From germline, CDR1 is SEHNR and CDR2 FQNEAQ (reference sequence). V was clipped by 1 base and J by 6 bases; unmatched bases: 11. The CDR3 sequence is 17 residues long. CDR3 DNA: TGTGCCAGCAGCTTAGGTGACGGCGGGAGGATTTCCAATGAGCAGTTCTTC. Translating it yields CASSLGDGGRISNEQFF.

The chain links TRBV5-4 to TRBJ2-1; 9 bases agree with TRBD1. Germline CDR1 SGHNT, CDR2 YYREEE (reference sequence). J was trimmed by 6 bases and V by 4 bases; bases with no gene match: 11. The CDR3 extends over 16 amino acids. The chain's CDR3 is CASSPKRTGVINEQFF. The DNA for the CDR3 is TGTGCCAGCAGCCCTAAGAGGACAGGGGTAATCAATGAGCAGTTCTTC.

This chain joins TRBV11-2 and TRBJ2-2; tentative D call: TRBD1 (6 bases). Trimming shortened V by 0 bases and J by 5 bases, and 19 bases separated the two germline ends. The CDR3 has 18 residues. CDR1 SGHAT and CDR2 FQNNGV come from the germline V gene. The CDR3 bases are TGTGCCAGCAGCTTAGATCTGAGAGCTGGGGGCACGACCGGGGAGCTGTTTTTT. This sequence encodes CASSLDLRAGGTTGELFF.

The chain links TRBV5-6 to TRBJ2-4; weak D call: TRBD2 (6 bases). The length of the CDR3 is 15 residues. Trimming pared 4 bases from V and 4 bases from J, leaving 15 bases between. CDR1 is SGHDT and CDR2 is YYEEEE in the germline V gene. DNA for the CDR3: TGTGCCAGCAGCCCCACCCCGGGGACTAAAAACATTCAGTACTTC. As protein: CASSPTPGTKNIQYF.

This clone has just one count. CDR3 region: CATQGRLADRDEQFF. The CDR3 coding sequence is TGTGCCACCCAGGGGAGGCTAGCGGACAGGGATGAGCAGTTCTTC. This chain connects TRBV15 to TRBJ2-1; maybe TRBD1 (8 bases). Germline V lookup: CDR1 LNHNV, CDR2 YYDKDF (reference sequence). The ends were cut back, 8 bases at V and 8 bases at J, with 22 bases in the middle. This CDR3 region has 15 residues.

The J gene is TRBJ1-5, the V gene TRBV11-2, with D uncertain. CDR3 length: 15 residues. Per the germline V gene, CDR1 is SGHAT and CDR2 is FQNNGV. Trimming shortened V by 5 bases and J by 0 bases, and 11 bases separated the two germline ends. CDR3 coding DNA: TGTGCCAGCAGCCCATTCCCCGATAGCAATCAGCCCCAGCATTTT. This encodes CASSPFPDSNQPQHF.

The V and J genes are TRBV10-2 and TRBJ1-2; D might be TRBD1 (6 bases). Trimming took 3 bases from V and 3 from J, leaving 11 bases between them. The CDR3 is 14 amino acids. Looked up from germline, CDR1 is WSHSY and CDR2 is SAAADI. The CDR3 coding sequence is TGCGCCAGCAGTGATACAGGGTTTCACTATGGCTACACCTTC. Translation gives CASSDTGFHYGYTF.

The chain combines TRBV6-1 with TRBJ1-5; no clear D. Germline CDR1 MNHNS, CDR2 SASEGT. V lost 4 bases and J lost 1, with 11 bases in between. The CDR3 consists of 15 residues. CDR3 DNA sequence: TGTGCCAGCAGTGTTTGGGGTGACAGCAATCAGCCCCAGCATTTT. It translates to CASSVWGDSNQPQHF.

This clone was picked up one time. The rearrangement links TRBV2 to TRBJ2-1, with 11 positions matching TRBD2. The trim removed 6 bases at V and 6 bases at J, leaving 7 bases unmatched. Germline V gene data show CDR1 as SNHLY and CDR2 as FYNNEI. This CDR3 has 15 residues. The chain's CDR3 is CASSALAGDPNEQFF. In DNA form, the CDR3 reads TGTGCCAGCAGCGCACTAGCGGGAGATCCCAATGAGCAGTTCTTC.

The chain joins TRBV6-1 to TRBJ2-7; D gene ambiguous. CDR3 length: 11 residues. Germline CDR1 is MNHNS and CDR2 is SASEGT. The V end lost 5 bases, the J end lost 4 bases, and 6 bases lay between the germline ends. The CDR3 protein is CASSYRYEQYF. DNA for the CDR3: TGTGCCAGCAGTTACCGGTACGAGCAGTACTTC.

The CDR3 sequence is CASSPSKGDDYEQYF. The CDR3 DNA reads TGTGCCAGCTCACCAAGTAAGGGGGACGATTACGAGCAGTACTTC. This chain joins TRBV18 and TRBJ2-7, with D possibly being TRBD1 (6 bases). In germline, CDR1 is KGHSH, CDR2 LQKENI. CDR3 length: 15 amino acids. Trimming pared 2 bases from V and 4 bases from J, leaving 15 bases between.

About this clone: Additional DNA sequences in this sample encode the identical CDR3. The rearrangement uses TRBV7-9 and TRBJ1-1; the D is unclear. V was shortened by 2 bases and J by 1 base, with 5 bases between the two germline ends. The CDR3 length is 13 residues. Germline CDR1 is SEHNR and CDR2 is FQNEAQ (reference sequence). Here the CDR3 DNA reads TGTGCCAGCAGCTTACCCGGGAACACTGAAGCTTTCTTT. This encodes CASSLPGNTEAFF.

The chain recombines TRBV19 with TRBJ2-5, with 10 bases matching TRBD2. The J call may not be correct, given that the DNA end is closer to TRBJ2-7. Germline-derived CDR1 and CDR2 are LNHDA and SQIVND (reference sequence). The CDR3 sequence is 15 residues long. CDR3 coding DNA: TGTGCCAGTAGTATTGTCACCAGCGGGAGGGGCGAGCAGTACTTC. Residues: CASSIVTSGRGEQYF.

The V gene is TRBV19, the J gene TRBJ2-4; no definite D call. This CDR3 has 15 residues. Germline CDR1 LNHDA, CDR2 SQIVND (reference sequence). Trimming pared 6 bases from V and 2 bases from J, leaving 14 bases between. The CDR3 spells CASSPSKESKNIQYF. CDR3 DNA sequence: TGTGCCAGTAGCCCATCAAAGGAGTCCAAAAACATTCAGTACTTC. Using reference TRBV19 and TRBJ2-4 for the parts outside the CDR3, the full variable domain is DGGITQSPKYLFRKEGQNVTLSCEQNLNHDAMYWYRQDPGQGLRLIYYSQIVNDFQKGDIAEGYSVSREKKESFPLTVTSAQKNPTAFYLCASSPSKESKNIQYFGAGTRLSVL.

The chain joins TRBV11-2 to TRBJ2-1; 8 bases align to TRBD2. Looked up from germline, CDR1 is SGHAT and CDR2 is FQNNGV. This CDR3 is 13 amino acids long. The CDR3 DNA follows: TGTGGCTCCGGAGTGGCGGGAGGCAATGAGCAGTTCTTC. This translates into CGSGVAGGNEQFF.

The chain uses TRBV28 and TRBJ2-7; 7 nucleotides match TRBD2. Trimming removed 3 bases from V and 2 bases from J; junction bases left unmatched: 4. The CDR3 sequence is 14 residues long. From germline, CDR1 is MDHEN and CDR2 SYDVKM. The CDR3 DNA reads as TGTGCCAGCAGTTTTAGCGGGTTAACCTACGAGCAGTACTTC. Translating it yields CASSFSGLTYEQYF. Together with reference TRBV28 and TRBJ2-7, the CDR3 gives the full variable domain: DVKVTQSSRYLVKRTGEKVFLECVQDMDHENMFWYRQDPGLGLRLIYFSYDVKMKEKGDIPEGYSVSREKKERFSLILESASTNQTSMYLCASSFSGLTYEQYFGPGTRLTVT.